Listed below are T cell receptor beta chains from one sample, sequenced in a study of blood T cell repertoires in COVID-19. TCRdb's table, derived via immunoSEQ multiplex PCR, lists solely in-frame clones and lacks some. The sample lists around 70,000 clones, over 75% occurring once. The sequenced sample consisted of peripheral blood. These receptors came from a young woman with acute or convalescent COVID-19. The CDR3 runs from the conserved cysteine through the conserved F or W. The D gene is left open where the match is weak. Part of the rows lack a size; the others show once, few, many or a class for expanded clones.

clone size	V gene	J gene	CDR3 length	D gene	CDR3 DNA	CDR3 protein
.	TRBV29-1	TRBJ2-7	14	TRBD2	TGCAGCATCTCCATAGCGGGGCCCATCTACGAGCAGTACTTC	CSISIAGPIYEQYF
.	TRBV12-3/TRBV12-4	TRBJ2-1	13	TRBD1	TGTGCCAGCAGTTGGGACAGGGTCGATGAGCAGTTCTTC	CASSWDRVDEQFF
once	TRBV10-3	TRBJ2-7	15	TRBD1	TGTGCCATCAGTGTGGCAGGGGGAAGCTCCTACGAGCAGTACTTC	CAISVAGGSSYEQYF
.	TRBV27	TRBJ1-2	20	TRBD1	TGTGCCAGCAGTTTATCGAGTTCTTTGCCAGGCCGGGACAGCGTCTATGGCTACACCTTC	CASSLSSSLPGRDSVYGYTF
.	TRBV18	TRBJ1-5	16	TRBD1	TGTGCCAGCTCCTCGGCCGGGACAGGGGGCACGCGGCCCCAGCATTTT	CASSSAGTGGTRPQHF
.	TRBV5-5	TRBJ1-3	13	.	TGTGCCAGCATCGAGGACTCTGGAAACACCATATATTTT	CASIEDSGNTIYF
.	TRBV7-8	TRBJ2-3	12	.	TGTGCCAGCAGCCCCAACACAGATACGCAGTATTTT	CASSPNTDTQYF
.	TRBV10-2	TRBJ1-1	15	TRBD1	TGCGCCAGCAGACCGGGACAGGGCCGGAACACTGAAGCTTTCTTT	CASRPGQGRNTEAFF
.	TRBV6-5	TRBJ2-5	16	TRBD2	TGTGCCAGCAGTTACTCTAGCGGGAGGGGGGGAGAGACCCAGTACTTC	CASSYSSGRGGETQYF
few	TRBV4-1	TRBJ1-6	15	.	TGCGCCAGCAGCCAAGATAGGGAGGTTTGGTCACCCCTCCACTTT	CASSQDREVWSPLHF
.	TRBV30	TRBJ2-2	19	.	TGTGCCTGGAGTGGTCCAGCCGGGACTCAACTACGAAACACCGGGGAGCTGTTTTTT	CAWSGPAGTQLRNTGELFF
.	TRBV7-2	TRBJ2-7	15	.	TGTGCCAGCAGCTTAAGTGGGGGCAGGGCCTACGAGCAGTACTTC	CASSLSGGRAYEQYF
.	TRBV4-2	TRBJ2-5	15	TRBD2	TGTGCCAGCAGCCAAGAGCGGGGGGGCCAAGAGACCCAGTACTTC	CASSQERGGQETQYF
.	TRBV2	TRBJ1-1	16	.	TGTGCCAGCAGGGAACCTTCGGGGAGAGGAAACACTGAAGCTTTCTTT	CASREPSGRGNTEAFF
.	TRBV29-1	TRBJ2-3	14	TRBD1	TGCAGCGTTGACTACGACAGGGGCACAGATACGCAGTATTTT	CSVDYDRGTDTQYF
.	TRBV5-4	TRBJ2-2	14	.	TGTGCCAGCAGCTTTAAGGGGCTGACCGGGGAGCTGTTTTTT	CASSFKGLTGELFF
.	TRBV11-2	TRBJ2-5	15	.	TGTGCCAGCAGCTTAGATTGGTCTGAGATAGAGACCCAGTACTTC	CASSLDWSEIETQYF
.	TRBV6-2/TRBV6-3	TRBJ1-2	13	.	TGTGCCAGCAGTTACGTCCGGAACTATGGCTACACCTTC	CASSYVRNYGYTF
.	TRBV6-5	TRBJ2-3	14	.	TGTGCCAGCAGTTCGACTAGACTTCTAGATACGCAGTATTTT	CASSSTRLLDTQYF
few	TRBV14	TRBJ1-2	14	TRBD1	TGTGCCAGCAGCCCCGCGGGACAGTTATATGGCTACACCTTC	CASSPAGQLYGYTF
.	TRBV5-1	TRBJ2-7	13	.	TGCGCCAGCAGCGACCCGGAGAACTACGAGCAGTACTTC	CASSDPENYEQYF
.	TRBV7-9	TRBJ2-7	13	TRBD2	TGTGCCAGCAGCCCTGAGCGGACTAGGGAGCAGTACTTC	CASSPERTREQYF
.	TRBV7-2	TRBJ2-1	13	TRBD1	TGTGCCAGCAGCGCGAGGGACAGGGATCAGCAGTTCTTC	CASSARDRDQQFF
.	TRBV5-6	TRBJ2-1	14	.	TGTGCCAGCAGCTACAGACAGGCGACCAATGAGCAGTTCTTC	CASSYRQATNEQFF
.	TRBV6-2/TRBV6-3	TRBJ2-1	13	.	TGTGCCAGCAGCCAACCCCCGGGCAATGAGCAGTTCTTC	CASSQPPGNEQFF
.	TRBV28	TRBJ2-7	12	TRBD1	TGTGCCAGCCGGACAGGGATCTACGAGCAGTACTTC	CASRTGIYEQYF
once	TRBV5-1	TRBJ2-1	13	.	TGCGCCAGCAGCCTGGACTCCGCGGATGAGCAGTTCTTC	CASSLDSADEQFF
.	TRBV5-5	TRBJ2-6	15	.	TGTGCCAGCAGCCCAGTCGACTCTGGGGCCAACGTCCTGACTTTC	CASSPVDSGANVLTF